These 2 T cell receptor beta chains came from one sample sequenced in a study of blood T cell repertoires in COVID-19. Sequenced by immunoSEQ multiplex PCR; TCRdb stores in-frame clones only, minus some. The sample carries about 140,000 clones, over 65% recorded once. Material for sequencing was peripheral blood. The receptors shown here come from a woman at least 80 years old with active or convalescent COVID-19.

DNA for the CDR3: TGTGCCAGCAGCCAAGATTTATCAGGGGGGCCAAGGGATACGCAGTATTTT. Translating it yields CASSQDLSGGPRDTQYF. The chain uses TRBV14 and TRBJ2-3, with D perhaps TRBD1 (7 bases). V was shortened by 0 bases and J by 6 bases, with 19 bases between the two germline ends. The germline CDR1 and CDR2 sequences are SGHDN and FVKESK. This CDR3 comprises 17 residues.

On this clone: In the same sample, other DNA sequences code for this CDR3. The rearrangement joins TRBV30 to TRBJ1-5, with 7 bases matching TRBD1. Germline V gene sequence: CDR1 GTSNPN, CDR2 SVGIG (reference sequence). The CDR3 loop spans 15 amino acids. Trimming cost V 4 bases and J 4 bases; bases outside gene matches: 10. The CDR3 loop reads CAWNRQGLGNQPQHF. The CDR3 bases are TGTGCCTGGAACCGACAGGGTTTGGGGAATCAGCCCCAGCATTTT.